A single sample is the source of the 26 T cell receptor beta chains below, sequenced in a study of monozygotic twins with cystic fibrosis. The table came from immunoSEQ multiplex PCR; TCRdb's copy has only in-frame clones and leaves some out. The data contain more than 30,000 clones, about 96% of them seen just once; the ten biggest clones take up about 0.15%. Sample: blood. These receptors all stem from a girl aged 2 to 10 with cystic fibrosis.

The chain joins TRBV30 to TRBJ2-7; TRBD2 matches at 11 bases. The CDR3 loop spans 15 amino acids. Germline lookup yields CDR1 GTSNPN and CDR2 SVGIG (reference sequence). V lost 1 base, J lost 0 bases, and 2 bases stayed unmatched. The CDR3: CAWSAGTSGSYEQYF. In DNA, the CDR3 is TGTGCCTGGAGTGCGGGGACTAGCGGCTCCTACGAGCAGTACTTC.

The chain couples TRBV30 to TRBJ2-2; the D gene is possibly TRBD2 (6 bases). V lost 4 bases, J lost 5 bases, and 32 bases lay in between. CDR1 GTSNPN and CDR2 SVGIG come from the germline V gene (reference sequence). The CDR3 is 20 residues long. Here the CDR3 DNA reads TGTGCCTGGACTAGCCCCGGGACTCGAACAAGGGGAAAGTGGACCGGGGAGCTGTTTTTT. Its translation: CAWTSPGTRTRGKWTGELFF. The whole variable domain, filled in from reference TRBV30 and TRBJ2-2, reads SQTIHQWPATLVQPVGSPLSLECTVEGTSNPNLYWYRQAAGRGLQLLFYSVGIGQISSEVPQNLSASRPQDRQFILSSKKLLLSDSGFYLCAWTSPGTRTRGKWTGELFFGEGSRLTVL.

The CDR3 nucleotides are TGTGCCAGCGGGGGTCGCTCTGGGGCCAACGTCCTGACTTTC. Protein sequence: CASGGRSGANVLTF. The V and J genes are TRBV2 and TRBJ2-6; D may match TRBD1 or TRBD2 (5 bases each). The germline gives CDR1 SNHLY, CDR2 FYNNEI. Trimming removed 8 bases at V and 0 bases at J, with 8 bases between. The CDR3 length is 14 residues.

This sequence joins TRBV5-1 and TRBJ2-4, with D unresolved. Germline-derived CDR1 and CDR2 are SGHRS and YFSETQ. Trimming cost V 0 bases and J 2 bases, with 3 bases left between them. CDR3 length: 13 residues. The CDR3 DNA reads TGCGCCAGCAGCTTGGCCCCCAAAAACATTCAGTACTTC. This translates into CASSLAPKNIQYF.

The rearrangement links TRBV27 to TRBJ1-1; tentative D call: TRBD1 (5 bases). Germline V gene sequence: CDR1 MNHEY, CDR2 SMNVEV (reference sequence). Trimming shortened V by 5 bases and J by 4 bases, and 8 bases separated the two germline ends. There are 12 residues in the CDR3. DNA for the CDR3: TGTGCCAGCAGTCGCGGGGGCACTGAAGCTTTCTTT. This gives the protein CASSRGGTEAFF.

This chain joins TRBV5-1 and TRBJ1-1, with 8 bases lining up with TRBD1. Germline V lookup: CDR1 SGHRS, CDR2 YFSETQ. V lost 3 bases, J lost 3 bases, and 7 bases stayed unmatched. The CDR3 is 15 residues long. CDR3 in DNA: TGCGCCAGCAGCTACCAACACAGGGGGGACACTGAAGCTTTCTTT. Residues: CASSYQHRGDTEAFF.

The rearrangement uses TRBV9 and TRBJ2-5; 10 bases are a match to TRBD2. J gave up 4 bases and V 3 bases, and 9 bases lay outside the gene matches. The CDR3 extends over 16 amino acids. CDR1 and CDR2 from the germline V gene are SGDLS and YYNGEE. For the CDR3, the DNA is TGTGCCAGCAGCGCCATCCTAGCGGGAGTCGGAGAGACCCAGTACTTC. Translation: CASSAILAGVGETQYF.

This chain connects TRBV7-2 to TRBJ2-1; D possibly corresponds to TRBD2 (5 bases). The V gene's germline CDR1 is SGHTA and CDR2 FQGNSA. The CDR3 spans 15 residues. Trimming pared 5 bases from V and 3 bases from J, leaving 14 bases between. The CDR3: CASSPPGSRYNEQFF. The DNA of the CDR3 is TGTGCCAGCAGCCCTCCGGGGAGTCGCTACAATGAGCAGTTCTTC.

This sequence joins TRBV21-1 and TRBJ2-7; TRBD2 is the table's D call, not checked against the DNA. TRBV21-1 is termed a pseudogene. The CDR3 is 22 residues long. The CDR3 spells CATRYSGLAGDFRRPGPYEQYF. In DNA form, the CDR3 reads TGTGCCACCCGATACTCGGGACTAGCGGGAGACTTCCGTCGGCCCGGCCCCTACGAGCAGTACTTC.

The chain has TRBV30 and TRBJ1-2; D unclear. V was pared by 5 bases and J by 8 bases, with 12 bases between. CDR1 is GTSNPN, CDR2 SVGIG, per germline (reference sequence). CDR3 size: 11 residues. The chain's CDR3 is CAWVRVGGYTF. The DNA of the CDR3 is TGTGCCTGGGTGAGGGTCGGAGGCTACACCTTC.

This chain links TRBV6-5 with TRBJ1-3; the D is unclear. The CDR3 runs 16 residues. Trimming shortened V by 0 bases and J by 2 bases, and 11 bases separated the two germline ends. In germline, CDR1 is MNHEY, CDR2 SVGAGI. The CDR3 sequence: CASSYSPTAAGNTIYF. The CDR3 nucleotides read TGTGCCAGCAGTTACTCTCCTACAGCCGCTGGAAACACCATATATTTT.

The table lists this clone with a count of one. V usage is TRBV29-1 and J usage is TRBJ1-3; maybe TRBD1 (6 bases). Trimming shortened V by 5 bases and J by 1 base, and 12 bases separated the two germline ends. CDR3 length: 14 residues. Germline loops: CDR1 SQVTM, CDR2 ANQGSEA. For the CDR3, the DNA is TGCAGCGTTAGCGGACAGATATCTGGAAACACCATATATTTT. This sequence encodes CSVSGQISGNTIYF.

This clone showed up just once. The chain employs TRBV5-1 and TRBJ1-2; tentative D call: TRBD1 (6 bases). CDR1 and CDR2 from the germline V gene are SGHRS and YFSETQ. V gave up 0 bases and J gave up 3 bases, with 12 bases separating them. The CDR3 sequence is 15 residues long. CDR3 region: CASSLGVGHDYGYTF. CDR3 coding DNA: TGCGCCAGCAGCTTGGGAGTGGGACACGACTATGGCTACACCTTC. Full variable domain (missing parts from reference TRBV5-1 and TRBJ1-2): KAGVTQTPRYLIKTRGQQVTLSCSPISGHRSVSWYQQTPGQGLQFLFEYFSETQRNKGNFPGRFSGRQFSNSRSEMNVSTLELGDSALYLCASSLGVGHDYGYTFGSGTRLTVV.

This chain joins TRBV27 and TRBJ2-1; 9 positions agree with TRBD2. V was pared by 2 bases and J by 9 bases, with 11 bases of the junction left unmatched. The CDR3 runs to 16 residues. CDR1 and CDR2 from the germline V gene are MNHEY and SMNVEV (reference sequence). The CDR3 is CASSLISASGISEQFF. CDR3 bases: TGTGCCAGCAGTTTAATCTCGGCTAGCGGGATCAGTGAGCAGTTCTTC.

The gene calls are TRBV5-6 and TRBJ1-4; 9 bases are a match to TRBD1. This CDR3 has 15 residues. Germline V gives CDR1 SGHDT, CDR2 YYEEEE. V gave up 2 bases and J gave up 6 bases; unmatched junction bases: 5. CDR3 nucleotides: TGTGCCAGCAGCTTCCCTGGACAGGGGCATGAAAAACTGTTTTTT. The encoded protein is CASSFPGQGHEKLFF.

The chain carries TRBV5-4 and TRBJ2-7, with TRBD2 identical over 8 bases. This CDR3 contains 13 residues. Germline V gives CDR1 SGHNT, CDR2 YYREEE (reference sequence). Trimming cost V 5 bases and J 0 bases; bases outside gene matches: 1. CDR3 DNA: TGTGCCAGCAGGAGCGGGAGCTCCTACGAGCAGTACTTC. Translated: CASRSGSSYEQYF.

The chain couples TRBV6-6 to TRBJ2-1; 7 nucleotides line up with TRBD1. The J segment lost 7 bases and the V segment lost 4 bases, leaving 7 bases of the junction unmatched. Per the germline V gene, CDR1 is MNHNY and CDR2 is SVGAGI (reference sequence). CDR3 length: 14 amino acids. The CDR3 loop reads CASSLQGLGNEQFF. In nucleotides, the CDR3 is TGTGCCAGCAGTTTACAGGGGTTGGGGAATGAGCAGTTCTTC.

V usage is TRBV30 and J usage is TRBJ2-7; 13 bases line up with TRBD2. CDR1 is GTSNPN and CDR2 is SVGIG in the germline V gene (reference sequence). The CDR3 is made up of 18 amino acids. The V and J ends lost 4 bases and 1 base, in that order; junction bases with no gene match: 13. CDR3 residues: CAWISVTSGRSRSYEQYF. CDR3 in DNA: TGTGCCTGGATCTCGGTGACTAGCGGGAGGAGTCGTTCCTACGAGCAGTACTTC.

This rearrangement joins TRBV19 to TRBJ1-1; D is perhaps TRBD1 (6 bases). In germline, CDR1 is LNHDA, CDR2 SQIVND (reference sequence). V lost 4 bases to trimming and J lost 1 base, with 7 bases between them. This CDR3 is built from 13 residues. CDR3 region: CASSTGQNTEAFF. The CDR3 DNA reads TGTGCCAGTAGTACGGGACAGAACACTGAAGCTTTCTTT.

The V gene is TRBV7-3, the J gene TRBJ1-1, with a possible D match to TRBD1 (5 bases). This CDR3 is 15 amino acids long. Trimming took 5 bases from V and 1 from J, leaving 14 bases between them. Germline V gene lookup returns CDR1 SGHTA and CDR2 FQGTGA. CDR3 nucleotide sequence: TGTGCCAGCAGCCGTTTCATGGACAAGAACACTGAAGCTTTCTTT. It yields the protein CASSRFMDKNTEAFF.

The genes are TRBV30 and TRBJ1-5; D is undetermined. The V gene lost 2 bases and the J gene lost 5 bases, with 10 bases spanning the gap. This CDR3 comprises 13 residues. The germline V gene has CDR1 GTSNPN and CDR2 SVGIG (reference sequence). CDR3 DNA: TGTGCCTGGAGTTTGAGCGGTTATCAGCCCCAGCATTTT. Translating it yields CAWSLSGYQPQHF.

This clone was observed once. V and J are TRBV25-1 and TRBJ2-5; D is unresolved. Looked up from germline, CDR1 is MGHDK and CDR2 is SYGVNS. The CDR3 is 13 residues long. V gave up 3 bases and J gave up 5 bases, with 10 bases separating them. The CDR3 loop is CASSDSLSETQYF. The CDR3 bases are TGTGCCAGCAGTGATTCCCTTAGTGAGACCCAGTACTTC.

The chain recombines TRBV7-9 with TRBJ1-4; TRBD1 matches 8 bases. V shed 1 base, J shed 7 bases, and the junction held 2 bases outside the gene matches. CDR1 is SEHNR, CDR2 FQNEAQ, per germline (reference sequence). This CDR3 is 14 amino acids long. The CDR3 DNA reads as TGTGCCAGCAGCTTAGTGGACAGGGCTGAAAAACTGTTTTTT. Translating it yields CASSLVDRAEKLFF.

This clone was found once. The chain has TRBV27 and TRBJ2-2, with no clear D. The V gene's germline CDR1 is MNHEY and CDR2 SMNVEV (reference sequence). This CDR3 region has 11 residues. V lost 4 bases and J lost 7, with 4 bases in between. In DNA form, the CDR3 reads TGTGCCAGCAGTTGGAACGGGGAGCTGTTTTTT. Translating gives CASSWNGELFF.

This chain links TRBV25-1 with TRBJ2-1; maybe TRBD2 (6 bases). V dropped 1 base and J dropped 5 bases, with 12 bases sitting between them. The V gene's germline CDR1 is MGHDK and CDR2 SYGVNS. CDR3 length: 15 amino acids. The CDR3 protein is CASSEFSGEDNEQFF. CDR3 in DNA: TGTGCCAGCAGTGAATTTTCGGGAGAGGACAATGAGCAGTTCTTC. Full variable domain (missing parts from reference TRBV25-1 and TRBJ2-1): EADIYQTPRYLVIGTGKKITLECSQTMGHDKMYWYQQDPGMELHLIHYSYGVNSTEKGDLSSESTVSRIRTEHFPLTLESARPSHTSQYLCASSEFSGEDNEQFFGPGTRLTVL.

CDR3 sequence reads: CASSQGVLGAGVRNEQFF. The CDR3 DNA sequence: TGTGCCAGCAGCCAAGGGGTTCTGGGCGCGGGAGTCCGCAATGAGCAGTTCTTC. The V gene is TRBV4-2, the J gene TRBJ2-1; 7 positions agree with TRBD2. J lost 6 bases, V lost 1 base, and 15 bases had no gene match. Germline V lookup: CDR1 LGHNA, CDR2 YNFKEQ. This CDR3 has 18 amino acids.